The sequence of this T cell receptor beta chain was determined in a study of blood T cell repertoires in COVID-19. Study-wide context: COVID-19 samples collected from the United States, Italy and Spain covered acute and convalescent phases.

Germline V gives CDR1 LNHDA, CDR2 SQIVND (reference sequence). The V segment lost 3 bases and the J segment 4 bases; nucleotides outside the gene matches: 14. This CDR3 region has 17 residues. Sequenced by immunoSEQ multiplex PCR; TCRdb stores in-frame clones only, minus some. The table includes 250,000 to 350,000 clones, around 90% detected once. Sequenced sample: PBMCs or T cells enriched from blood (not recorded which). This receptor was taken from a woman aged 25-40 years who had recovered from COVID-19. The rearrangement links TRBV19 to TRBJ1-2; 7 nucleotides align to TRBD1. This CDR3 reads CASSIMSSLRGIYGYTF. The CDR3 DNA sequence: TGTGCCAGTAGTATCATGAGCAGTCTCAGGGGGATCTATGGCTACACCTTC.